A single sample is the source of the 7 T cell receptor beta chains below, sequenced in a study of shared clonotypes between healthy human individuals. In the naive CD8 group, cells lacked CD45RO and were positively selected for CCR7, so terminally differentiated effector memory CD45RA+ cells were left out. Here immunoSEQ multiplex PCR was the method, and the copy in TCRdb shows in-frame clones only, minus some. The table lists roughly 2,000,000 clones, about 95% of them singletons. Material for sequencing was naive CD8+ T cells sorted from blood. These receptors all stem from a man between 18 and 29 years old in good health.

The J gene is TRBJ2-6, the V gene TRBV9, with 12 bases matching TRBD1. V gave up 4 bases and J gave up 2 bases; unmatched junction bases: 10. The CDR3 runs 19 residues. Per the germline V gene, CDR1 is SGDLS and CDR2 is YYNGEE. The CDR3 nucleotides are TGTGCCAGCAGCTACGCCGGGACAGGGGGCCTCGCTGGGGCCAACGTCCTGACTTTC. Translating gives CASSYAGTGGLAGANVLTF.

This clone has just a few counts. The chain employs TRBV13 and TRBJ1-2; unclear D gene. The germline V gene encodes CDR1 PRHDT and CDR2 FYEKMQ (reference sequence). This CDR3 contains 14 residues. The V end was cut by 3 bases, the J end by 0 bases, with 8 bases between. In nucleotides, the CDR3 is TGTGCCAGCAGCTTCCGGACGGCTAACTATGGCTACACCTTC. It specifies CASSFRTANYGYTF.

The chain joins TRBV14 to TRBJ2-3; 9 bases are shared with TRBD2. The CDR3 is made up of 16 amino acids. V lost 1 base to trimming and J lost 2 bases; unmatched junction nucleotides: 4. The germline V gene has CDR1 SGHDN and CDR2 FVKESK. The CDR3 sequence is CASSQGLAGFTDTQYF. The CDR3 DNA reads as TGTGCCAGCAGCCAAGGGCTAGCGGGGTTCACAGATACGCAGTATTTT.

The chain is built from TRBV4-1 and TRBJ2-3; D tentatively reads TRBD1 or TRBD2 (5 bases each). The CDR3 length is 12 residues. V lost 6 bases to trimming and J lost 1 base, with 5 bases between them. Germline V lookup: CDR1 MGHRA, CDR2 YSYEKL. Here the CDR3 DNA reads TGCGCCAGCAGGGGGGGCACAGATACGCAGTATTTT. This translates into CASRGGTDTQYF.

The chain combines TRBV5-6 with TRBJ1-1; 8 bases line up with TRBD1. The CDR3 length is 18 residues. Germline V gives CDR1 SGHDT, CDR2 YYEEEE. V lost 0 bases and J lost 3; bases outside the gene matches: 13. The CDR3 loop is CASSLVRGQGALHTEAFF. Written as DNA, the CDR3 is TGTGCCAGCAGCTTGGTAAGGGGGCAGGGGGCTTTGCACACTGAAGCTTTCTTT.

This chain joins TRBV7-9 and TRBJ2-1, with 9 bases identical to TRBD2. Germline values: CDR1 SEHNR, CDR2 FQNEAQ (reference sequence). This CDR3 contains 14 residues. The V and J ends lost 5 bases and 5 bases, in that order; junction bases with no gene match: 4. CDR3 loop: CASSHASGDNEQFF. The CDR3 nucleotides read TGTGCCAGCAGCCACGCTAGCGGGGACAATGAGCAGTTCTTC.

This clone appeared a few times. This sequence joins TRBV5-1 and TRBJ1-1, with no clear D. Germline V CDR1 and CDR2: SGHRS, YFSETQ. The CDR3 consists of 14 residues. The germline V and J ends were trimmed by 0 bases and 0 bases, with 6 bases remaining between them. In DNA, the CDR3 is TGCGCCAGCAGCTTGGGAGAGATGAACACTGAAGCTTTCTTT. It codes for CASSLGEMNTEAFF.